These T cell receptor beta chains were read from a single sample in a study of cytomegalovirus exposure and HLA in healthy donors. Method: immunoSEQ multiplex PCR; TCRdb's copy keeps in-frame clones and lacks some. This sample has roughly 120,000 clones, with roughly two thirds found just once. The specimen sequenced was PBMCs. The source of these receptors is a man in his late teens or twenties in good health and CMV-seropositive. Each CDR3 is given with its conserved first and last residue. The order of the fields is D gene, clone size, J gene, V gene, CDR3 protein, CDR3 DNA. The D gene is left open where the match is weak. Rows give clone size only sometimes, using once, few, many, or a class for an expanded clone.

d_gene: NA; abundance: NA; j_gene: TRBJ2-7; v_gene: TRBV30; CDR3aa: CAWWSQGTYEQYF; CDR3nt: TGTGCCTGGTGGTCTCAGGGTACCTATGAGCAGTACTTC
d_gene: TRBD1; abundance: NA; j_gene: TRBJ1-1; v_gene: TRBV6-5; CDR3aa: CASNRGGAEAFF; CDR3nt: TGTGCCAGTAATAGAGGGGGCGCTGAAGCTTTCTTT
d_gene: NA; abundance: NA; j_gene: TRBJ2-5; v_gene: TRBV5-4; CDR3aa: CASSLVGGQETQYF; CDR3nt: TGTGCCAGCAGCTTGGTAGGAGGTCAGGAGACCCAGTACTTC
d_gene: NA; abundance: NA; j_gene: TRBJ2-7; v_gene: TRBV5-4; CDR3aa: CASSRGSSYEQYF; CDR3nt: TGTGCCAGCAGTAGGGGGAGCTCCTACGAGCAGTACTTC
d_gene: NA; abundance: NA; j_gene: TRBJ1-2; v_gene: TRBV7-2; CDR3aa: CASTPDIFLGYTF; CDR3nt: TGTGCCAGCACCCCGGACATCTTCCTTGGCTACACCTTC
d_gene: TRBD1; abundance: NA; j_gene: TRBJ2-7; v_gene: TRBV5-6; CDR3aa: CASSQGQGFYEQYF; CDR3nt: TGTGCCAGCAGCCAAGGACAGGGGTTCTACGAGCAGTACTTC
d_gene: NA; abundance: NA; j_gene: TRBJ2-3; v_gene: TRBV30; CDR3aa: CAWSVDPRSTDTQYF; CDR3nt: TGTGCCTGGAGTGTGGATCCTAGAAGCACAGATACGCAGTATTTT
d_gene: TRBD1; abundance: NA; j_gene: TRBJ1-1; v_gene: TRBV7-9; CDR3aa: CASSSDTSTGKEAFF; CDR3nt: TGTGCCAGCAGCTCAGACACATCGACAGGGAAAGAAGCTTTCTTT
d_gene: TRBD1; abundance: NA; j_gene: TRBJ1-3; v_gene: TRBV7-9; CDR3aa: CASSSGTGARGNTIYF; CDR3nt: TGTGCCAGCAGCTCCGGGACAGGGGCACGTGGAAACACCATATATTTT
d_gene: TRBD2; abundance: few; j_gene: TRBJ2-1; v_gene: TRBV10-3; CDR3aa: CAISESSSGHNEQFF; CDR3nt: TGTGCCATCAGTGAGTCGTCTAGCGGACACAATGAGCAGTTCTTC
d_gene: NA; abundance: NA; j_gene: TRBJ2-5; v_gene: TRBV4-1; CDR3aa: CASSQDMRTVGYQETQYF; CDR3nt: TGCGCCAGCAGCCAAGATATGAGGACAGTGGGGTACCAAGAGACCCAGTACTTC
d_gene: NA; abundance: NA; j_gene: TRBJ2-7; v_gene: TRBV5-1; CDR3aa: CASSLRQGVTYEQYF; CDR3nt: TGCGCCAGCAGCCTAAGACAAGGGGTCACTTACGAGCAGTACTTC
d_gene: NA; abundance: NA; j_gene: TRBJ1-6; v_gene: TRBV7-9; CDR3aa: CASSLVGAGLVDYNSPLHF; CDR3nt: TGTGCCAGCAGCTTAGTCGGGGCGGGACTGGTGGATTATAATTCACCCCTCCACTTT
d_gene: NA; abundance: few; j_gene: TRBJ1-4; v_gene: TRBV6-6; CDR3aa: CASRSAGATNEKLFF; CDR3nt: TGTGCCAGCAGATCCGCGGGTGCAACTAATGAAAAACTGTTTTTT
d_gene: NA; abundance: NA; j_gene: TRBJ2-5; v_gene: TRBV29-1; CDR3aa: CSVAEGWETQYF; CDR3nt: TGCAGCGTTGCGGAGGGTTGGGAGACCCAGTACTTC
d_gene: NA; abundance: NA; j_gene: TRBJ1-2; v_gene: TRBV28; CDR3aa: CASSYLRTANYGYTF; CDR3nt: TGTGCCAGCAGTTACCTCCGAACAGCTAACTATGGCTACACCTTC
d_gene: TRBD2; abundance: NA; j_gene: TRBJ2-7; v_gene: TRBV7-2; CDR3aa: CASSLGGTSVSYEQYF; CDR3nt: TGTGCCAGCAGCTTAGGTGGGACTAGCGTATCCTACGAGCAGTACTTC
d_gene: TRBD1; abundance: NA; j_gene: TRBJ2-1; v_gene: TRBV5-1; CDR3aa: CASSFQGAGSYNEQFF; CDR3nt: TGCGCCAGCAGCTTCCAGGGGGCTGGCTCCTACAATGAGCAGTTCTTC
d_gene: NA; abundance: few; j_gene: TRBJ1-1; v_gene: TRBV4-1; CDR3aa: CASSRGVNTEAFF; CDR3nt: TGCGCCAGCAGCCGCGGGGTGAACACTGAAGCTTTCTTT
d_gene: NA; abundance: NA; j_gene: TRBJ2-2; v_gene: TRBV28; CDR3aa: CASRSGIPNTGELFF; CDR3nt: TGTGCCAGCAGGAGCGGAATACCGAACACCGGGGAGCTGTTTTTT
d_gene: NA; abundance: NA; j_gene: TRBJ1-5; v_gene: TRBV19; CDR3aa: CASSIRGISNQPQHF; CDR3nt: TGTGCCAGTAGTATACGCGGGATTAGCAATCAGCCCCAGCATTTT
d_gene: TRBD1; abundance: few; j_gene: TRBJ2-1; v_gene: TRBV2; CDR3aa: CASSDPDRGGFDEQFF; CDR3nt: TGTGCCAGCAGCGACCCCGACAGGGGGGGTTTCGATGAGCAGTTCTTC